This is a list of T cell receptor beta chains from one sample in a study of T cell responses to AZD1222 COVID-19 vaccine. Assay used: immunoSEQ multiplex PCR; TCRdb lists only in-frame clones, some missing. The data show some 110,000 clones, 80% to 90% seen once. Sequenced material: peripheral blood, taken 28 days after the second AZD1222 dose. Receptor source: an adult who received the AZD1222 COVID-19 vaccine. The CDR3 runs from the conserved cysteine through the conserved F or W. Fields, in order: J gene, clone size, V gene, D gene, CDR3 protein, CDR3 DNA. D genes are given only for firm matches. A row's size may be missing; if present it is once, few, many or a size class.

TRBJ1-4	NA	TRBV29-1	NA	CSVLGQQGKLFF	TGCAGCGTTCTCGGCCAGCAGGGAAAACTGTTTTTT
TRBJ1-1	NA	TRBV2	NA	CASRARGAGTEAFF	TGTGCCAGCAGAGCGCGGGGGGCTGGGACTGAAGCTTTCTTT
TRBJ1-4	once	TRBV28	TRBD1	CASSRSDRGNEKLFF	TGTGCCAGCAGTCGTTCGGACAGGGGGAATGAAAAACTGTTTTTT
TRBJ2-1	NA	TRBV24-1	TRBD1	CATSDLGTGRDEQFF	TGTGCCACCAGTGATTTAGGGACAGGACGTGATGAGCAGTTCTTC
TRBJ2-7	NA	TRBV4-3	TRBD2	CASSHDSGRAYEQYF	TGCGCCAGCAGCCATGATAGCGGGAGGGCGTACGAGCAGTACTTC
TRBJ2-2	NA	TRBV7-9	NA	CASSLTGTSFRELFF	TGTGCCAGCAGCTTAACCGGGACCTCTTTCCGGGAGCTGTTTTTT
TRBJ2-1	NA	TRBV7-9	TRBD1	CASSHPGQISSYNEQFF	TGTGCCAGCAGCCACCCGGGACAGATTAGCTCCTACAATGAGCAGTTCTTC
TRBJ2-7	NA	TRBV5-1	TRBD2	CASSYNLAGAHEQYF	TGCGCCAGCAGCTATAATTTAGCGGGAGCCCACGAGCAGTACTTC
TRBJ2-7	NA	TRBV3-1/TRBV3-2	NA	CASSQDWRSEQYF	TGTGCCAGCAGCCAAGACTGGAGGAGCGAGCAGTACTTC
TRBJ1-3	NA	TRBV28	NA	CARKGYGRLRTGNTIYF	TGTGCCAGAAAGGGATACGGGAGGCTGAGGACTGGAAACACCATATATTTT
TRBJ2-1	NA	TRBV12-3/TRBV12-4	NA	CASSTGYNEQFF	TGTGCCAGCAGTACAGGCTACAATGAGCAGTTCTTC
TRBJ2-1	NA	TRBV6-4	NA	CASRPGPDYNEQFF	TGTGCCAGCAGGCCGGGGCCGGACTACAATGAGCAGTTCTTC
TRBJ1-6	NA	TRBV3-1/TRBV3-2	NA	CASSQRSPLHF	TGTGCCAGCAGCCAAAGGTCACCCCTCCACTTT
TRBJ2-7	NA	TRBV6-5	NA	CASRKNRAFLGQYF	TGTGCCAGCAGGAAAAACCGGGCCTTCTTAGGGCAGTACTTC
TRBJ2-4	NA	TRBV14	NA	CASSQGLGPPSGNIQYF	TGTGCCAGCAGCCAAGGTCTGGGTCCTCCCTCGGGAAACATTCAGTACTTC
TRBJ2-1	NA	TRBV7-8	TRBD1	CASRAARQGRMNEQFF	TGTGCCAGCAGAGCCGCTAGACAGGGGAGAATGAATGAGCAGTTCTTC
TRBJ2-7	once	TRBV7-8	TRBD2	CASSPPSGSYEQYF	TGTGCCAGCAGCCCCCCTAGCGGGAGCTACGAGCAGTACTTC
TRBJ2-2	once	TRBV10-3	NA	CAISGTEGAGELFF	TGTGCCATCAGTGGAACGGAGGGGGCCGGGGAGCTGTTTTTT
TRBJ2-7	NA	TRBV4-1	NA	CASSQEGSLSYEQYF	TGCGCCAGCAGCCAAGAGGGCAGTTTATCCTACGAGCAGTACTTC
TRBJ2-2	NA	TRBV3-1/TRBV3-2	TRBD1	CASSPRQGARAGELFF	TGTGCCAGCAGCCCCAGACAGGGGGCGCGGGCCGGGGAGCTGTTTTTT
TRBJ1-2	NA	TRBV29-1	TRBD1	CSVWGPTGHGYTF	TGCAGCGTTTGGGGGCCGACAGGGCATGGCTACACCTTC
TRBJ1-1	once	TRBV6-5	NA	CASSTVNTEAFF	TGTGCCAGCAGTACAGTGAACACTGAAGCTTTCTTT
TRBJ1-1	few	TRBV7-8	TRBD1	CASSSGGRGLGRAEAFF	TGTGCCAGCAGCTCAGGGGGCAGGGGGCTAGGGAGGGCTGAAGCTTTCTTT
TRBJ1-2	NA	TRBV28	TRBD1	CASSLGRGPTYGYTF	TGTGCCAGCAGTTTAGGCAGGGGGCCCACCTATGGCTACACCTTC
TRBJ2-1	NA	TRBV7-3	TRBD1	CASSIRQGREQFF	TGTGCCAGCAGCATCCGACAGGGGCGGGAGCAGTTCTTC
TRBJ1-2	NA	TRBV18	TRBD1	CASSPQGQGGGGYTF	TGTGCCAGCTCACCACAGGGACAGGGAGGCGGTGGCTACACCTTC
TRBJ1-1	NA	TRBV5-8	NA	CASSLGPWGLNTEAFF	TGTGCCAGCAGCTTGGGCCCATGGGGGCTGAACACTGAAGCTTTCTTT
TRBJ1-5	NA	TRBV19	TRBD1	CASSHGTGQLTRSNQPQHF	TGTGCCAGTAGTCACGGGACAGGGCAACTTACTCGTAGCAATCAGCCCCAGCATTTT
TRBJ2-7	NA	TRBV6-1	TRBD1	CASSGWDRGFEQYF	TGTGCCAGCAGTGGTTGGGACAGGGGATTCGAGCAGTACTTC
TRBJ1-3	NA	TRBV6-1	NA	CASSGLQVSSGNTIYF	TGTGCCAGCAGTGGGCTACAGGTATCCTCTGGAAACACCATATATTTT
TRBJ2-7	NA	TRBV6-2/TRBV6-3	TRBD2	CASSPGVAGTYEQYF	TGTGCCAGCAGCCCCGGCGTAGCGGGGACCTACGAGCAGTACTTC
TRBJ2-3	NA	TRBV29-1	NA	CSVRTRTDTQYF	TGCAGCGTTAGGACACGCACAGATACGCAGTATTTT